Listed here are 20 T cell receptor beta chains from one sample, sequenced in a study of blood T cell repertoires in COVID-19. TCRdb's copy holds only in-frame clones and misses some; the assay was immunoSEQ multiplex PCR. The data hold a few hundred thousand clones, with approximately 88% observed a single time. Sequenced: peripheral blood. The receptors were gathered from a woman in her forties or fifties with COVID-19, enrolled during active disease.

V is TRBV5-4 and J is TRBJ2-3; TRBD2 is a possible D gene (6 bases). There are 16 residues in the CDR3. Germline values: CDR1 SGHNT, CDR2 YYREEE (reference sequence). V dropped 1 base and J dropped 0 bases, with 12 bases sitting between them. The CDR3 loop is CASSLPSGSSTDTQYF. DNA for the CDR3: TGTGCCAGCAGCTTGCCCAGCGGGTCTAGCACAGATACGCAGTATTTT.

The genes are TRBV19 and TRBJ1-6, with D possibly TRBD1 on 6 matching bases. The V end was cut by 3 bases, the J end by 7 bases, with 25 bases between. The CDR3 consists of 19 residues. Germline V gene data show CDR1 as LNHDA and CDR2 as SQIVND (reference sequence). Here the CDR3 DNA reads TGTGCCAGTAGTATTGTATTATTTGGAAGGGACACCAAAAATTCACCCCTCCACTTT. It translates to CASSIVLFGRDTKNSPLHF.

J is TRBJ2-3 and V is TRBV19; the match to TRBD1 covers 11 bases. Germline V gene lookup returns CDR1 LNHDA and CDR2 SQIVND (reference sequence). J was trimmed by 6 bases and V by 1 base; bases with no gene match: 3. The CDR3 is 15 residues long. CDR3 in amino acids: CASSIGTGGADTQYF. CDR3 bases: TGTGCCAGTAGTATAGGGACAGGGGGCGCGGATACGCAGTATTTT.

The CDR3 loop is CASSLGAYNEQFF. The CDR3 DNA follows: TGTGCCAGCAGCTTAGGGGCCTACAATGAGCAGTTCTTC. The chain carries TRBV5-6 and TRBJ2-1, with D tentatively TRBD1 (5 bases). Germline CDR1 is SGHDT and CDR2 is YYEEEE. CDR3 size: 13 residues. V was shortened by 2 bases and J by 2 bases, with 5 bases between the two germline ends.

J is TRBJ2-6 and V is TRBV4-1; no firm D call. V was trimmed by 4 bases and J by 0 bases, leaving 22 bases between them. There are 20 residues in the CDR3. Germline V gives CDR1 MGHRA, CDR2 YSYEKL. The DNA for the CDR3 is TGCGCCAGCAGCCCGTCAGGCGTAAGATCAAGATACTCTGGGGCCAACGTCCTGACTTTC. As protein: CASSPSGVRSRYSGANVLTF.

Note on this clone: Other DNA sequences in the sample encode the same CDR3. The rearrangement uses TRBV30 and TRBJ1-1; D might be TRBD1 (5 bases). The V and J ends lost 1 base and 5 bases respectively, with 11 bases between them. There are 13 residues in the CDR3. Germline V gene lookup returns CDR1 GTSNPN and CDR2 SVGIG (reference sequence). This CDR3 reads CAWSATGGTEAFF. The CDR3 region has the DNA TGTGCCTGGAGTGCTACGGGGGGGACTGAAGCTTTCTTT.

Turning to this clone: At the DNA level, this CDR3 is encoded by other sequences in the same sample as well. The CDR3 region has the DNA TGTGCCAGCTCACAGACAGGGGACACTGAAGCTTTCTTT. This sequence encodes CASSQTGDTEAFF. The rearrangement joins TRBV18 to TRBJ1-1; 8 bases match TRBD1. With 4 bases clipped from V and 3 bases from J, the junction kept 1 base outside the gene matches. CDR3 size: 13 residues. Germline V gene lookup returns CDR1 KGHSH and CDR2 LQKENI. Full variable domain (outside the CDR3, taken from reference TRBV18 and TRBJ1-1): NAGVMQNPRHLVRRRGQEARLRCSPMKGHSHVYWYRQLPEEGLKFMVYLQKENIIDESGMPKERFSAEFPKEGPSILRIQQVVRGDSAAYFCASSQTGDTEAFFGQGTRLTVV.

CDR3 region: CASSTSGGFGELFF. CDR3 nucleotide sequence: TGTGCCAGCAGTACAAGTGGGGGGTTCGGGGAGCTGTTTTTT. The V and J genes are TRBV27 and TRBJ2-2, with D possibly matching TRBD2 (6 bases). The CDR3 totals 14 residues. Trimming removed 5 bases from V and 7 bases from J, with 14 bases in between. Germline V gene lookup returns CDR1 MNHEY and CDR2 SMNVEV (reference sequence).

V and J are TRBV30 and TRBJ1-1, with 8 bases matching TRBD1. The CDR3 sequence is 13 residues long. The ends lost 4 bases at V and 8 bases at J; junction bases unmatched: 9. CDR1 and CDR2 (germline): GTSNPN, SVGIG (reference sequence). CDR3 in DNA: TGTGCCTGGAAGGGGACAGGAGTCCTCGAAGCTTTCTTT. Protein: CAWKGTGVLEAFF.

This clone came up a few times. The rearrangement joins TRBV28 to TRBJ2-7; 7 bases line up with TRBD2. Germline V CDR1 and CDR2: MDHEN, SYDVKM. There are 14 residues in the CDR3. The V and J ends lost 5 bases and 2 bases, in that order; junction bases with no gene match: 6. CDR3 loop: CASSPLAGAYEQYF. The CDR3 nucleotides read TGTGCCAGCAGTCCCCTGGCGGGGGCCTACGAGCAGTACTTC.

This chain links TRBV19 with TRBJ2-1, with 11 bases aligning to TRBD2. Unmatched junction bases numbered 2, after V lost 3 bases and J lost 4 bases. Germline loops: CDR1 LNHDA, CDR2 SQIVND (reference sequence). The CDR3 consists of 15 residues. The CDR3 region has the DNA TGTGCCAGTAGTATGGGGACTAGCGGTTACAATGAGCAGTTCTTC. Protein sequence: CASSMGTSGYNEQFF.

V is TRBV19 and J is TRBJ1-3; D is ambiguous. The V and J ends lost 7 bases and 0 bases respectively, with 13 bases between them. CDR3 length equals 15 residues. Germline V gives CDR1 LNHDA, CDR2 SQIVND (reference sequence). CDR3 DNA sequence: TGTGCCAGTACTGCAGAGGGCACCTCTGGAAACACCATATATTTT. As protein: CASTAEGTSGNTIYF.

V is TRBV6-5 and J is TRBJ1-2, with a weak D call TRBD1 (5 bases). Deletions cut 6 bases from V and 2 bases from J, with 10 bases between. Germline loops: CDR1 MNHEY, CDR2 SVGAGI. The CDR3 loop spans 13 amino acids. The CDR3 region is CASRKQANYGYTF. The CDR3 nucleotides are TGTGCCAGCAGGAAACAGGCGAACTATGGCTACACCTTC.

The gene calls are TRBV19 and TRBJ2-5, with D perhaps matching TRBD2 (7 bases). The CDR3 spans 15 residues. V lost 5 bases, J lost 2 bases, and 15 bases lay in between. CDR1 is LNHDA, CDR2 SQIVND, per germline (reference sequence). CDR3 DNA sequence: TGTGCCAGTAGTTGGGGGCCCGGGGGGCAAGAGACCCAGTACTTC. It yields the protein CASSWGPGGQETQYF.

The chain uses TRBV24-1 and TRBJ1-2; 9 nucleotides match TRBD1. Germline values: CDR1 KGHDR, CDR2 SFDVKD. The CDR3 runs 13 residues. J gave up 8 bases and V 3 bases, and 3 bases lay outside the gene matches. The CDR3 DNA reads TGTGCCACCAGTGATGCCGGGACAGGGGGCTACACCTTC. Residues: CATSDAGTGGYTF.

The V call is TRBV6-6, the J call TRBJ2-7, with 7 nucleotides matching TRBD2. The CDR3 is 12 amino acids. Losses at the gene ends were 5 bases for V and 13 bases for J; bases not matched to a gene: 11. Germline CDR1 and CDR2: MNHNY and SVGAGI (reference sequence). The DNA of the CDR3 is TGTGCCAGCAGTGACCGCCGACGGGGGGATTACTTC. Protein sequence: CASSDRRRGDYF.

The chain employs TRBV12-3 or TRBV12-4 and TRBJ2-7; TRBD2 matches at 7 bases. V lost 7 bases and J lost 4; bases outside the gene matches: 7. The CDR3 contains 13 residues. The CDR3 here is CASTGLGQYEQYF. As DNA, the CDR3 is TGTGCCAGCACCGGACTAGGCCAGTACGAGCAGTACTTC.

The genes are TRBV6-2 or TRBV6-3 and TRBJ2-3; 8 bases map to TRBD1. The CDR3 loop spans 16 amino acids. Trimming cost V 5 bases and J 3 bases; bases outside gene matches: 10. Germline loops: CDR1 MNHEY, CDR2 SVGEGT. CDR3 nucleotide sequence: TGTGCCAGCAGTACAATAGACAGGGGAGGTACAGATACGCAGTATTTT. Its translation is CASSTIDRGGTDTQYF.

CDR3 amino acids: CASSPQGGGGAVDTQYF. CDR3 sequence (DNA): TGTGCCAGCAGCCCCCAAGGGGGCGGGGGGGCCGTAGATACGCAGTATTTT. The rearrangement links TRBV7-2 to TRBJ2-3; 9 nucleotides match TRBD2. Germline loops: CDR1 SGHTA, CDR2 FQGNSA. V was pared by 5 bases and J by 5 bases, with 14 bases of the junction left unmatched. This CDR3 contains 17 residues.

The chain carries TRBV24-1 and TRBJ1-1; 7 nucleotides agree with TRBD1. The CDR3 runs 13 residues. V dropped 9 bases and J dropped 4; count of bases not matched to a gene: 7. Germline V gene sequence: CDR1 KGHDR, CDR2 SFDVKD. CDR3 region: CATQQGQATEAFF. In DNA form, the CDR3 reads TGTGCCACCCAACAGGGGCAGGCCACTGAAGCTTTCTTT.